The 18 T cell receptor beta chains below all came from one sample that was sequenced in a study of shared clonotypes between healthy human individuals. Here immunoSEQ multiplex PCR was the method, and the copy in TCRdb shows in-frame clones only, minus some. The sample shows 2 million to 2.5 million clones, approximately 93% of them seen only once. The sample was naive CD4+ T cells from PBMCs. Subset indicated: CD45RA+ positively selected. The receptors originated from a man aged 18-30 years in good health. Some clones in this sample may be carry-over from other donors' samples.

The V call is TRBV27, the J call TRBJ1-2; the D gene is possibly TRBD1 (5 bases). Germline V gene data show CDR1 as MNHEY and CDR2 as SMNVEV (reference sequence). The CDR3 sequence is 12 residues long. The V gene lost 8 bases and the J gene lost 4 bases, with 11 bases spanning the gap. The CDR3 DNA follows: TGTGCCAGCCGGGGGGACTTCTATGGCTACACCTTC. Its protein product is CASRGDFYGYTF.

The sample holds a few counts of this clone. At the DNA level, this CDR3 is encoded by other sequences in the same sample as well. The J gene is TRBJ1-1, the V gene TRBV14; D is ambiguous. The CDR3 contains 13 residues. The germline V and J ends were trimmed by 3 bases and 1 base, with 6 bases remaining between them. Germline-derived CDR1 and CDR2 are SGHDN and FVKESK. CDR3 coding DNA: TGTGCCAGCAGCCAGGGCCCGAACACTGAAGCTTTCTTT. This translates into CASSQGPNTEAFF.

As for this clone: Other DNA sequences from this sample encode an identical CDR3 as well. The rearrangement joins TRBV28 to TRBJ2-7; D gene unclear. The V gene's germline CDR1 is MDHEN and CDR2 SYDVKM. The CDR3 sequence is 12 residues long. The V gene lost 6 bases and the J gene lost 2 bases, with 8 bases spanning the gap. The CDR3 DNA reads TGTGCCAGCAGCCGCGGCGCCTACGAGCAGTACTTC. Translated: CASSRGAYEQYF.

The V gene is TRBV5-4, the J gene TRBJ1-2, with D maybe TRBD1 (5 bases). The CDR3 runs to 16 residues. Trimming removed 4 bases at V and 5 bases at J, with 21 bases between. Germline CDR1 reads SGHNT; CDR2 reads YYREEE (reference sequence). CDR3 DNA: TGTGCCAGCAGCCAACCGGGGACGGATCCTCGGTATGGCTACACCTTC. It specifies CASSQPGTDPRYGYTF. The full variable domain, completed using reference TRBV5-4 and TRBJ1-2, is ETGVTQSPTHLIKTRGQQVTLRCSSQSGHNTVSWYQQALGQGPQFIFQYYREEENGRGNFPPRFSGLQFPNYSSELNVNALELDDSALYLCASSQPGTDPRYGYTFGSGTRLTVV.

The V and J genes are TRBV2 and TRBJ1-1; D is perhaps TRBD1 (5 bases). The V gene lost 2 bases and the J gene lost 7 bases, with 11 bases spanning the gap. CDR3 length equals 13 residues. CDR1 and CDR2 from the germline V gene are SNHLY and FYNNEI. The CDR3 region has the DNA TGTGCCAGCAGTGAAAGCGGCAGGGTTGAAGCTTTCTTT. Translated: CASSESGRVEAFF. The full variable domain, in which reference TRBV2 and TRBJ1-1 provide the parts outside the CDR3, is EPEVTQTPSHQVTQMGQEVILRCVPISNHLYFYWYRQILGQKVEFLVSFYNNEISEKSEIFDDQFSVERPDGSNFTLKIRSTKLEDSAMYFCASSESGRVEAFFGQGTRLTVV.

This chain joins TRBV2 and TRBJ2-5, with TRBD1 matching 9 bases. The CDR3 totals 15 residues. Trimming at V came to 10 bases and at J to 1 base, leaving 10 bases not matched to a gene. Germline assignment: CDR1 SNHLY and CDR2 FYNNEI. The DNA of the CDR3 is TGTGCCACCGATAAGGACAGGGGACCCCAAGAGACCCAGTACTTC. Protein product: CATDKDRGPQETQYF. The full variable domain, with the rest looked up from reference TRBV2 and TRBJ2-5, is EPEVTQTPSHQVTQMGQEVILRCVPISNHLYFYWYRQILGQKVEFLVSFYNNEISEKSEIFDDQFSVERPDGSNFTLKIRSTKLEDSAMYFCATDKDRGPQETQYFGPGTRLLVL.

This chain uses TRBV4-3 with TRBJ2-1; D may be TRBD1 (6 bases). The CDR3 is made up of 16 amino acids. Trimming shortened V by 4 bases and J by 1 base, and 14 bases separated the two germline ends. Germline V lookup: CDR1 LGHNA, CDR2 YSLEER. CDR3 nucleotides: TGCGCCAGCAGCCCAGCTCGGGACATATCCTACAATGAGCAGTTCTTC. Its protein is CASSPARDISYNEQFF.

On this clone itself: Other nucleotide sequences in the sample specify the same CDR3. The chain recombines TRBV6-1 with TRBJ2-7; the match to TRBD2 covers 12 bases. The ends lost 6 bases at V and 7 bases at J; junction bases unmatched: 10. CDR1 and CDR2 (germline): MNHNS, SASEGT. The CDR3 has 15 residues. CDR3 residues: CASSLRLAGDREQYF. The CDR3 DNA reads TGTGCCAGCAGCCTCCGACTAGCGGGAGACCGGGAGCAGTACTTC.

The chain combines TRBV27 with TRBJ2-7, with no clear D. The CDR3 runs 13 residues. V gave up 3 bases and J gave up 7 bases, with 13 bases separating them. Germline V gives CDR1 MNHEY, CDR2 SMNVEV (reference sequence). The CDR3 sequence is CASSFRQVGEQYF. The CDR3 region has the DNA TGTGCCAGCAGTTTCAGGCAGGTCGGTGAGCAGTACTTC.

The chain is built from TRBV28 and TRBJ2-7; D might be TRBD1 (6 bases). Germline V gene lookup returns CDR1 MDHEN and CDR2 SYDVKM. The CDR3 extends over 15 amino acids. Trimming pared 5 bases from V and 5 bases from J, leaving 19 bases between. CDR3 bases: TGTGCCAGCAGTCCACAACAGGGTGTTAAAAACGAGCAGTACTTC. Its translation: CASSPQQGVKNEQYF.

This chain uses TRBV11-3 with TRBJ2-3; TRBD1 matches 9 bases. The CDR3 length is 13 residues. Unmatched junction bases numbered 0, after V lost 3 bases and J lost 5 bases. The germline V gene has CDR1 SGHNT and CDR2 YENEEA. CDR3 sequence reads: CASSLGQGDTQYF. The CDR3 nucleotides are TGTGCCAGCAGCTTGGGACAGGGAGATACGCAGTATTTT. Together with reference TRBV11-3 and TRBJ2-3, the CDR3 gives the full variable domain: EAGVVQSPRYKIIEKKQPVAFWCNPISGHNTLYWYLQNLGQGPELLIRYENEEAVDDSQLPKDRFSAERLKGVDSTLKIQPAELGDSAVYLCASSLGQGDTQYFGPGTRLTVL.

The gene calls are TRBV7-3 and TRBJ2-2; 12 bases are shared with TRBD2. In germline, CDR1 is SGHTA, CDR2 FQGTGA. The CDR3 has 18 amino acids. Trimming cost V 5 bases and J 0 bases; bases outside gene matches: 7. The CDR3 nucleotides read TGTGCCAGCAGCCCCCTAGCGGGAGGGCCCTCGAACACCGGGGAGCTGTTTTTT. This sequence encodes CASSPLAGGPSNTGELFF.

The chain uses TRBV6-5 and TRBJ1-1, with D perhaps matching TRBD1 (5 bases). Trimming stripped 7 bases from V and 6 bases from J, with 12 bases between. The CDR3 is made up of 12 amino acids. The germline V gene encodes CDR1 MNHEY and CDR2 SVGAGI. The CDR3 DNA reads as TGTGCCAGCAATAACCGGGACGCTGAAGCTTTCTTT. Residues: CASNNRDAEAFF.

This rearrangement joins TRBV9 to TRBJ1-1, with D unclear. The germline V gene has CDR1 SGDLS and CDR2 YYNGEE. The CDR3 totals 13 residues. V was shortened by 3 bases and J by 0 bases, with 6 bases between the two germline ends. CDR3 in DNA: TGTGCCAGCAGCGCCCATATGAACACTGAAGCTTTCTTT. Translating it yields CASSAHMNTEAFF.

The chain is built from TRBV28 and TRBJ2-5; D may be TRBD1 (7 bases). The germline V gene encodes CDR1 MDHEN and CDR2 SYDVKM. The V and J ends lost 2 bases and 4 bases respectively, with 14 bases between them. CDR3 size: 15 residues. DNA for the CDR3: TGTGCCAGCAGTTTAGGTGGAGGGGGCATAGAGACCCAGTACTTC. Protein product: CASSLGGGGIETQYF.

Here the CDR3 reads CASSRDGWYGTGELFF. The DNA for the CDR3 is TGTGCCAGCAGCCGTGACGGATGGTATGGCACCGGGGAGCTGTTTTTT. The chain combines TRBV11-3 with TRBJ2-2, with no clear D. Looked up from germline, CDR1 is SGHNT and CDR2 is YENEEA. This CDR3 has 16 amino acids. V lost 5 bases and J lost 4, with 17 bases in between.

V usage is TRBV28 and J usage is TRBJ1-5; 7 positions agree with TRBD1. This CDR3 has 16 residues. Trimming at V came to 5 bases and at J to 0 bases, leaving 7 bases not matched to a gene. Germline CDR1 reads MDHEN; CDR2 reads SYDVKM. In DNA form, the CDR3 reads TGTGCCAGCAGTCTTCCGACAGGGCTTAGCAATCAGCCCCAGCATTTT. Residues: CASSLPTGLSNQPQHF.

This CDR3 is CAWSKQGIFQETQYF. The CDR3 DNA sequence: TGTGCCTGGAGTAAACAGGGGATCTTCCAAGAGACCCAGTACTTC. The chain is built from TRBV30 and TRBJ2-5, with 7 bases matching TRBD1. Germline CDR1 is GTSNPN and CDR2 is SVGIG (reference sequence). This CDR3 contains 15 residues. The junction had 7 bases not matched to a gene; V was cut back by 2 bases and J by 1 base.